This T cell receptor beta chain was documented in a study of cytomegalovirus exposure and HLA in healthy donors. Study as a whole: In a previous analysis, 110 million or so unique TCR beta sequences were found from 150 million to 200 million T cells.

This clone was recorded only once. Trimming took off 1 base at V and 6 bases at J, with 15 bases between the two ends. Per the germline V gene, CDR1 is LGHNA and CDR2 is YNFKEQ. The CDR3 runs 16 residues. This PCR relied on a set of 60 Vbeta primers and 13 Jbeta primers. Clones were sequenced by immunoSEQ multiplex PCR, and TCRdb holds only the in-frame ones, with some missing. The data show over 150,000 clones, approximately 85% seen once. Material for sequencing was PBMCs. V and J are TRBV4-2 and TRBJ1-4; a weak D match, TRBD1 (6 bases). The clonotype was recovered from a man between 45 and 60 years old in good health and CMV-seropositive. The CDR3 DNA reads as TGTGCCAGCAGCCAAGTTTCGGGGGGCGCAGATGAAAAACTGTTTTTT. Its translation: CASSQVSGGADEKLFF.